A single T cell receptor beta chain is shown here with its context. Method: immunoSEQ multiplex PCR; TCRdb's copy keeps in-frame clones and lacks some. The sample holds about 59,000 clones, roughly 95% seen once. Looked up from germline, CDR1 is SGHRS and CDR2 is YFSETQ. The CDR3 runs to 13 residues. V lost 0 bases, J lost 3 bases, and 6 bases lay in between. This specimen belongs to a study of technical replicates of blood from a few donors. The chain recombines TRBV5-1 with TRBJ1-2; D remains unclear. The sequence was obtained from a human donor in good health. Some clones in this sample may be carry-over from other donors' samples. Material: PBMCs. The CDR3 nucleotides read TGCGCCAGCAGCTTGGGCACAGACTATGGCTACACCTTC. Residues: CASSLGTDYGYTF. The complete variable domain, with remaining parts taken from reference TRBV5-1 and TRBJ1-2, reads KAGVTQTPRYLIKTRGQQVTLSCSPISGHRSVSWYQQTPGQGLQFLFEYFSETQRNKGNFPGRFSGRQFSNSRSEMNVSTLELGDSALYLCASSLGTDYGYTFGSGTRLTVV.